This T cell receptor (beta chain) originates from a study of blood T cell repertoires in COVID-19. Germline lookup yields CDR1 LGHNA and CDR2 YNFKEQ. The CDR3 contains 17 residues. Trimming at V came to 4 bases and at J to 3 bases, leaving 10 bases not matched to a gene. Assay: immunoSEQ multiplex PCR; the TCRdb copy retains only in-frame clones and omits some. The table includes 150,000 to 180,000 clones, around 78% detected once. The origin of this receptor is a man of 80 years or more with acute or convalescent COVID-19. The rearrangement joins TRBV4-2 to TRBJ2-2, with 8 bases matching TRBD2. The sequenced sample was peripheral blood. CDR3 sequence: CASSLFGRGADTGELFF. The CDR3 DNA sequence: TGTGCCAGCAGCCTCTTTGGGCGGGGGGCGGACACCGGGGAGCTGTTTTTT.